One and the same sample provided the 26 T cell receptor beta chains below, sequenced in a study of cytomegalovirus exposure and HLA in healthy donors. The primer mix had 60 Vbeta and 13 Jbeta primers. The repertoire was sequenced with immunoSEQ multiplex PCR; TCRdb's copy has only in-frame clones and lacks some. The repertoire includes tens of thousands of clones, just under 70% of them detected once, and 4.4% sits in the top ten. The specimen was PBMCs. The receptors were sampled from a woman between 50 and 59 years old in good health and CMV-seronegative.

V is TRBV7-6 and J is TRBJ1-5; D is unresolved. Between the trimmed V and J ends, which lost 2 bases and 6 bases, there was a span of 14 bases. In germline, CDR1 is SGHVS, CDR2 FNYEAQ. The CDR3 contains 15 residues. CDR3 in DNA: TGTGCCAGCAGCTTATCAGCAGGATCCGGTCAGCCCCAGCATTTT. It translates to CASSLSAGSGQPQHF.

The DNA of the CDR3 is TGTGCCAGCAAGGGAGAGAAGAACACTGAAGCTTTCTTT. This gives the protein CASKGEKNTEAFF. The chain uses TRBV6-1 and TRBJ1-1; D unresolved. Trimming pared 7 bases from V and 1 base from J, leaving 10 bases between. The CDR3 is made up of 13 amino acids. Germline CDR1 and CDR2: MNHNS and SASEGT.

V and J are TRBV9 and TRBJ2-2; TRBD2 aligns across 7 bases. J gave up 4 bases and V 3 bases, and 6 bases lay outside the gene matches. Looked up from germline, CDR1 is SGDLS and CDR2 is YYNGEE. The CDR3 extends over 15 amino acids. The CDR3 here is CASSDRAGFTGELFF. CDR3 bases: TGTGCCAGCAGCGACCGAGCGGGATTCACCGGGGAGCTGTTTTTT.

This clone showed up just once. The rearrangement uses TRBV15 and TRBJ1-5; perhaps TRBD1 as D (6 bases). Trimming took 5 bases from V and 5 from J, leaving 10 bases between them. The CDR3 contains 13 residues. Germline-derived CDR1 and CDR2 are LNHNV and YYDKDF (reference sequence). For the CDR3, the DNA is TGTGCCACCAGCGTCAGGGGTGATCAGCCCCAGCATTTT. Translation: CATSVRGDQPQHF.

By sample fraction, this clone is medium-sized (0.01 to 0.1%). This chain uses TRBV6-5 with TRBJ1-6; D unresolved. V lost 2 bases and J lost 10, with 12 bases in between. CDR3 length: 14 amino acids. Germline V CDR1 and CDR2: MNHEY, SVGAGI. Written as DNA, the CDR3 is TGTGCCAGCAGTTACGAGGGAATCGGATCACCCCTCCACTTT. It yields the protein CASSYEGIGSPLHF.

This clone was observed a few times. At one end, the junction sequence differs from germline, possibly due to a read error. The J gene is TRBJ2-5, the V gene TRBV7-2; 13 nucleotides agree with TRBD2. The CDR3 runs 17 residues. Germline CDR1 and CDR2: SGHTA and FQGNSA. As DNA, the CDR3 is TGTGCCAGCAGCTCGGGACTAGCGGGGTACCTACAAGAGAACCAGTACTTC. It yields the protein CASSSGLAGYLQENQYF.

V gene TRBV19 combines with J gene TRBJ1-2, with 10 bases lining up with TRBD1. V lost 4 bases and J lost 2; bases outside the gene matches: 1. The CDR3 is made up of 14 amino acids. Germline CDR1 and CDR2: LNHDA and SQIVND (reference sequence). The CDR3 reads CASSTTGGNYGYTF. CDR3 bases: TGTGCCAGTAGTACGACAGGGGGCAACTATGGCTACACCTTC.

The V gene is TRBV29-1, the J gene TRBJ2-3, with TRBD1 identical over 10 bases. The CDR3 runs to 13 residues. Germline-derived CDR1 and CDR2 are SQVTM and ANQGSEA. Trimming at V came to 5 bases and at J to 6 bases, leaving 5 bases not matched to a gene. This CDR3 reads CSVLTGGSDTQYF. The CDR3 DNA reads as TGCAGCGTTCTGACAGGGGGCTCGGATACGCAGTATTTT.

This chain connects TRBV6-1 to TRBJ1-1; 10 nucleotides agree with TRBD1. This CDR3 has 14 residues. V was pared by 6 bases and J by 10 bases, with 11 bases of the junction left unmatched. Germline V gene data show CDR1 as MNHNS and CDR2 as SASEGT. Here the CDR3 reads CASRADRGPGGAFF. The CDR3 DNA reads TGTGCCAGCAGAGCAGACAGGGGGCCAGGCGGAGCTTTCTTT.

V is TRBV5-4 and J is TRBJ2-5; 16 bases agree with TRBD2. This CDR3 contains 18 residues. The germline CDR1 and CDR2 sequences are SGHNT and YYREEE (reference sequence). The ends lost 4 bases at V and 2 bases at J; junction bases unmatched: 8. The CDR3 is CASSPGTSGGAGQETQYF. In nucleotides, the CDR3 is TGTGCCAGCAGCCCCGGGACTAGCGGGGGGGCGGGGCAAGAGACCCAGTACTTC.

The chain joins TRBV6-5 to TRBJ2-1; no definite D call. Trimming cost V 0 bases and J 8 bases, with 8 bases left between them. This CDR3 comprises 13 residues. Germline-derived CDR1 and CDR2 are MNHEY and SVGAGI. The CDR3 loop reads CASSYSEQDEQFF. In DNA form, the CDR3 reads TGTGCCAGCAGTTACTCAGAGCAGGATGAGCAGTTCTTC.

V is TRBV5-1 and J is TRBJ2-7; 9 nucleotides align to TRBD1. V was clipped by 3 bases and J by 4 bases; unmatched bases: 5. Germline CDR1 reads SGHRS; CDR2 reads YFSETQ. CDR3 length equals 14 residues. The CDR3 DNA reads TGCGCCAGCAGCTGGGGACAGGGTGTTTACGAGCAGTACTTC. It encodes CASSWGQGVYEQYF.

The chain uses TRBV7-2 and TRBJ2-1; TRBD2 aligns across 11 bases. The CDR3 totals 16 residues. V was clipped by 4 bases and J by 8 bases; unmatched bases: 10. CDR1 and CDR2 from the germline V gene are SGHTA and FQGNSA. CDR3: CASSSFTRLAGYEQFF. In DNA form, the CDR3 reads TGTGCCAGCAGCTCATTTACCCGACTAGCGGGGTATGAGCAGTTCTTC.

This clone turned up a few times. The CDR3 region has the DNA TGTGCCAGCAGCGACAGGATTGGAAACACCATATATTTT. Amino acid sequence: CASSDRIGNTIYF. The chain has TRBV6-5 and TRBJ1-3; possibly TRBD1 for D (6 bases). This CDR3 is built from 13 residues. Trimming shortened V by 6 bases and J by 3 bases, and 9 bases separated the two germline ends. Germline V gene data show CDR1 as MNHEY and CDR2 as SVGAGI.

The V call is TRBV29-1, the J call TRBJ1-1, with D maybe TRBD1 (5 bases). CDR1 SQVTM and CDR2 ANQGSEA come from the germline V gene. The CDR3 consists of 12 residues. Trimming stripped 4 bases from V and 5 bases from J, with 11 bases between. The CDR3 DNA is TGCAGCGTTGTGGAGGGGAGGACTGAAGCTTTCTTT. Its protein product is CSVVEGRTEAFF. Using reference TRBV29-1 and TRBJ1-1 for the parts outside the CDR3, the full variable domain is SAVISQKPSRDICQRGTSLTIQCQVDSQVTMMFWYRQQPGQSLTLIATANQGSEATYESGFVIDKFPISRPNLTFSTLTVSNMSPEDSSIYLCSVVEGRTEAFFGQGTRLTVV.

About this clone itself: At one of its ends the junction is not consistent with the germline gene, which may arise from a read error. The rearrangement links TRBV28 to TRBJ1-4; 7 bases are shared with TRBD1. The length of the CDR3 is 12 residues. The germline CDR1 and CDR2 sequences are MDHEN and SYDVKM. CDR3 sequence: CASSLGLRDRHF. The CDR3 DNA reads TGTGCCAGCAGTTTAGGCCTCCGGGACAGACATTTT.

CDR3 loop: CASSSPSGRALADTQYF. CDR3 bases: TGTGCCAGCAGCTCGCCTAGCGGGAGGGCCCTCGCAGATACGCAGTATTTT. The genes are TRBV5-4 and TRBJ2-3; 12 bases align to TRBD2. This CDR3 is built from 17 residues. Losses at the gene ends were 3 bases for V and 4 bases for J; bases not matched to a gene: 9. Germline CDR1 SGHNT, CDR2 YYREEE (reference sequence).

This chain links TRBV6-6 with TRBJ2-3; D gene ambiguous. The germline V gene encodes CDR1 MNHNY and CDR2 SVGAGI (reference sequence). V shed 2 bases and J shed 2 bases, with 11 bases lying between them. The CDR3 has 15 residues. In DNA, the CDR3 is TGTGCCAGCAGTTACGGCGAGACTCACACAGATACGCAGTATTTT. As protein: CASSYGETHTDTQYF.

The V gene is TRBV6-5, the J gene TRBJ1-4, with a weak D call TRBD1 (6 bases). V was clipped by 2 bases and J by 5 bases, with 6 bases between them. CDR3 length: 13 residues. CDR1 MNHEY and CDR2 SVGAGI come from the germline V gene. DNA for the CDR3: TGTGCCAGCAGTTACAGGGGGAATGAAAAACTGTTTTTT. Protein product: CASSYRGNEKLFF.

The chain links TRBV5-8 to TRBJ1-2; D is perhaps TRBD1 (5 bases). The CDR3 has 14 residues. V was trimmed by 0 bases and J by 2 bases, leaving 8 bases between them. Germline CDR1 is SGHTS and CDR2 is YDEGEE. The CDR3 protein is CASSLGRTNYGYTF. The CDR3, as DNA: TGTGCCAGCAGCTTGGGACGGACAAACTATGGCTACACCTTC. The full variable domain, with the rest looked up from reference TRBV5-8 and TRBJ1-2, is EAGVTQSPTHLIKTRGQQATLRCSPISGHTSVYWYQQALGLGLQFLLWYDEGEERNRGNFPPRFSGRQFPNYSSELNVNALELEDSALYLCASSLGRTNYGYTFGSGTRLTVV.

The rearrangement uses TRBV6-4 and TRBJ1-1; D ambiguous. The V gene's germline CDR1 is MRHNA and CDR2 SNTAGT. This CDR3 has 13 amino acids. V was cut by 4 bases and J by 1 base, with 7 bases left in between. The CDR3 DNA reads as TGTGCCAGCAGTGTCGAAGCGAACACTGAAGCTTTCTTT. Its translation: CASSVEANTEAFF.

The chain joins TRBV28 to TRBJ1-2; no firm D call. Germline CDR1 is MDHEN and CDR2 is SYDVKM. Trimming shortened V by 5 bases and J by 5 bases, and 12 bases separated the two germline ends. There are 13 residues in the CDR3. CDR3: CASSGSVAYGYTF. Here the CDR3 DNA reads TGTGCCAGCAGTGGTTCGGTAGCTTATGGCTACACCTTC.

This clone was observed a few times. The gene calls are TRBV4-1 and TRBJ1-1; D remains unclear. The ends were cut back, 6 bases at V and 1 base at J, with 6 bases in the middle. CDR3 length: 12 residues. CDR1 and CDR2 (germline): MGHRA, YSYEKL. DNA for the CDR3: TGCGCCAGCAGAAACGGGAACACTGAAGCTTTCTTT. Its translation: CASRNGNTEAFF.

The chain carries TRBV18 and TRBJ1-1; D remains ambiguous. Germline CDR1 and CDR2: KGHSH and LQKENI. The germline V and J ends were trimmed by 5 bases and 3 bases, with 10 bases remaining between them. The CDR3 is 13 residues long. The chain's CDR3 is CASSSTGDTEAFF. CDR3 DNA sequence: TGTGCCAGCTCATCCACCGGGGACACTGAAGCTTTCTTT.

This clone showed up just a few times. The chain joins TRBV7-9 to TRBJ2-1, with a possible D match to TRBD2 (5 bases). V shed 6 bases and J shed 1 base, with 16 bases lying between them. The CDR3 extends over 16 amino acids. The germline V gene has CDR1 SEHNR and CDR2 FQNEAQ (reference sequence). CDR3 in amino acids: CASRILATGSYNEQFF. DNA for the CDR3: TGTGCCAGCAGGATATTAGCGACCGGTTCCTACAATGAGCAGTTCTTC.

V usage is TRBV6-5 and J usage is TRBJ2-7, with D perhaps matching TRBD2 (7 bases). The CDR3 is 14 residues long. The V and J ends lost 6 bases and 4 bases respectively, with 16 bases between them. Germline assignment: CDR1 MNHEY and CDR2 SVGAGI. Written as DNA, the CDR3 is TGTGCCAGCAGGGGGGGGCAGGGCAAATACGAGCAGTACTTC. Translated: CASRGGQGKYEQYF.